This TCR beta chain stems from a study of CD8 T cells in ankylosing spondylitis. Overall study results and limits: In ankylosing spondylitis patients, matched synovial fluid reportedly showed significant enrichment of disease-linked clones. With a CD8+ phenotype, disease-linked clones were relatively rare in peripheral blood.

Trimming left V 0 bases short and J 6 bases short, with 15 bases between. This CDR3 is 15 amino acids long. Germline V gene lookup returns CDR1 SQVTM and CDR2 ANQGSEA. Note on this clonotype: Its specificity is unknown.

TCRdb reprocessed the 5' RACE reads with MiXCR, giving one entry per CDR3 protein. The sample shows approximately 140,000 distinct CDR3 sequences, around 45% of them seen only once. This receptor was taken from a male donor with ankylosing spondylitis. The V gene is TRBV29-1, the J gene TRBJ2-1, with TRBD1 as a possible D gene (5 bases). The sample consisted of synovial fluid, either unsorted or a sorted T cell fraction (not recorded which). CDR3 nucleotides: TGCAGCGTTGAAGATGGAGACTGGGGCGCCAATGAGCAGTTCTTC. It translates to CSVEDGDWGANEQFF.